This passage covers 21 T cell receptor beta chains from one sample sequenced in a study of cytomegalovirus exposure and HLA in healthy donors. PCR was performed using 60 Vbeta and 13 Jbeta primers. TCRdb keeps only in-frame clones here, not all; method: immunoSEQ multiplex PCR. This repertoire shows roughly 200,000 clones, over 80% found once; its top ten account for around 1.2%. Source material: PBMCs. The receptors stem from a young man in good health and CMV-seronegative.

The chain employs TRBV7-9 and TRBJ2-2; D ambiguous. The CDR3 loop spans 12 amino acids. Germline V CDR1 and CDR2: SEHNR, FQNEAQ (reference sequence). The V and J ends lost 6 bases and 6 bases respectively, with 8 bases between them. This chain's CDR3 is CASRGSSGELFF. Written as DNA, the CDR3 is TGTGCCAGCAGGGGCAGCTCCGGGGAGCTGTTTTTT.

This CDR3 reads CASSLSRGGGPTDTQYF. The CDR3 bases are TGTGCCAGCAGCTTATCCCGAGGGGGGGGGCCGACAGATACGCAGTATTTT. The J gene is TRBJ2-3, the V gene TRBV7-2; D is possibly TRBD2 (7 bases). This CDR3 spans 17 amino acids. V dropped 2 bases and J dropped 3 bases, with 18 bases sitting between them. Germline assignment: CDR1 SGHTA and CDR2 FQGNSA.

This chain connects TRBV28 to TRBJ2-1; maybe TRBD2 (6 bases). CDR1 MDHEN and CDR2 SYDVKM come from the germline V gene. Trimming left V 3 bases short and J 1 base short, with 7 bases between. The CDR3 totals 14 residues. This chain's CDR3 is CASSFRGSYNEQFF. The CDR3 nucleotides are TGTGCCAGCAGTTTTCGGGGGTCCTACAATGAGCAGTTCTTC.

The J gene is TRBJ1-1, the V gene TRBV4-2; the D gene is possibly TRBD1 (5 bases). Germline V gene sequence: CDR1 LGHNA, CDR2 YNFKEQ. V dropped 4 bases and J dropped 9 bases, with 18 bases sitting between them. The CDR3 contains 14 residues. The CDR3: CASSPNSGADKAFF. DNA for the CDR3: TGTGCCAGCAGCCCTAACAGCGGGGCGGATAAAGCTTTCTTT.

The gene calls are TRBV5-4 and TRBJ1-1; D might be TRBD1 (5 bases). Germline V gene data show CDR1 as SGHNT and CDR2 as YYREEE (reference sequence). The CDR3 is 14 residues long. V gave up 3 bases and J gave up 1 base, with 10 bases separating them. The DNA of the CDR3 is TGTGCCAGCAGCTCAGGGATTGGGAACACTGAAGCTTTCTTT. It specifies CASSSGIGNTEAFF.

For this clone: Other DNA sequences in the same sample also yield this CDR3. CDR3 DNA sequence: TGTGCCAGCAGCTTAGGACAGTCCTATGGCTACACCTTC. It specifies CASSLGQSYGYTF. This chain connects TRBV7-2 to TRBJ1-2, with D possibly TRBD1 on 5 matching bases. CDR1 SGHTA and CDR2 FQGNSA come from the germline V gene. The CDR3 is made up of 13 amino acids. The ends were cut back, 1 base at V and 4 bases at J, with 7 bases in the middle.

The sample holds one count of this clone. The rearrangement links TRBV19 to TRBJ1-1; D is unresolved. Trimming took off 3 bases at V and 3 bases at J, with 14 bases between the two ends. Germline assignment: CDR1 LNHDA and CDR2 SQIVND (reference sequence). The length of the CDR3 is 15 residues. This CDR3 reads CASSMRLSPDTEAFF. CDR3 nucleotide sequence: TGTGCCAGTAGTATGCGGTTAAGTCCCGACACTGAAGCTTTCTTT. Combining the CDR3 with reference TRBV19 and TRBJ1-1 gives the whole variable domain DGGITQSPKYLFRKEGQNVTLSCEQNLNHDAMYWYRQDPGQGLRLIYYSQIVNDFQKGDIAEGYSVSREKKESFPLTVTSAQKNPTAFYLCASSMRLSPDTEAFFGQGTRLTVV.

This chain links TRBV28 with TRBJ2-1; 7 nucleotides line up with TRBD1. Germline CDR1 is MDHEN and CDR2 is SYDVKM. The J segment lost 5 bases and the V segment lost 5 bases, leaving 3 bases of the junction unmatched. The CDR3 spans 13 residues. The CDR3: CASSQGENNEQFF. The CDR3 bases are TGTGCCAGCAGTCAGGGGGAAAACAATGAGCAGTTCTTC.

The chain has TRBV11-2 and TRBJ1-1; D is perhaps TRBD1 (5 bases). In germline, CDR1 is SGHAT, CDR2 FQNNGV. The CDR3 is made up of 14 amino acids. V was cut by 2 bases and J by 6 bases, with 13 bases left in between. Here the CDR3 DNA reads TGTGCCAGCAGCTTACCGGGACTTTCATCTGAAGCTTTCTTT. The encoded protein is CASSLPGLSSEAFF. The full variable domain, completed using reference TRBV11-2 and TRBJ1-1, is EAGVAQSPRYKIIEKRQSVAFWCNPISGHATLYWYQQILGQGPKLLIQFQNNGVVDDSQLPKDRFSAERLKGVDSTLKIQPAKLEDSAVYLCASSLPGLSSEAFFGQGTRLTVV.

The CDR3: CASSPGSGGAGTDTQYF. The DNA for the CDR3 is TGTGCCAGCAGCCCAGGGAGCGGGGGGGCAGGCACAGATACGCAGTATTTT. V and J are TRBV6-4 and TRBJ2-3; 10 bases match TRBD2. Trimming at V came to 6 bases and at J to 1 base, leaving 10 bases not matched to a gene. CDR1 and CDR2 (germline): MRHNA, SNTAGT. This CDR3 is 17 amino acids long.

The chain links TRBV27 to TRBJ2-5, with TRBD1 identical over 8 bases. The J call is uncertain, as TRBJ2-7 better fits the DNA end. This CDR3 spans 15 amino acids. Germline V gene data show CDR1 as MNHEY and CDR2 as SMNVEV (reference sequence). The CDR3 region is CASSRPGTGIHEQYF. The CDR3 nucleotides read TGTGCCAGCAGCCGCCCCGGGACAGGCATTCACGAGCAGTACTTC.

This rearrangement joins TRBV5-1 to TRBJ2-7, with 7 bases aligning to TRBD1. The CDR3 covers 14 residues. J gave up 2 bases and V 4 bases, and 6 bases lay outside the gene matches. Looked up from germline, CDR1 is SGHRS and CDR2 is YFSETQ. CDR3 nucleotide sequence: TGCGCCAGCAGCCCGGGACAGAGCACCTACGAGCAGTACTTC. Translation gives CASSPGQSTYEQYF.

This clone appeared a single time. The chain combines TRBV5-6 with TRBJ2-7, with D possibly TRBD2 on 6 matching bases. The CDR3 is 15 residues long. Trimming shortened V by 0 bases and J by 9 bases, and 19 bases separated the two germline ends. Germline CDR1 reads SGHDT; CDR2 reads YYEEEE. The CDR3 loop is CASSLVSGTKEGQYF. In nucleotides, the CDR3 is TGTGCCAGCAGCTTGGTTTCAGGGACCAAGGAGGGGCAGTACTTC.

The chain uses TRBV15 and TRBJ2-1, with 10 bases fitting TRBD1. Germline CDR1 and CDR2: LNHNV and YYDKDF (reference sequence). V lost 0 bases to trimming and J lost 4 bases; unmatched junction nucleotides: 15. CDR3 length equals 20 residues. The CDR3 bases are TGTGCCACCAGCAGAGATACAGACAGGGGGCCATCCAAGATTTACAATGAGCAGTTCTTC. It codes for CATSRDTDRGPSKIYNEQFF. The full variable domain, in which reference TRBV15 and TRBJ2-1 provide the parts outside the CDR3, is DAMVIQNPRYQVTQFGKPVTLSCSQTLNHNVMYWYQQKSSQAPKLLFHYYDKDFNNEADTPDNFQSRRPNTSFCFLDIRSPGLGDTAMYLCATSRDTDRGPSKIYNEQFFGPGTRLTVL.

This clone was recorded only once. Other nucleotide sequences in the sample specify the same CDR3. V and J are TRBV27 and TRBJ1-5; no reliable D call. The ends were cut back, 8 bases at V and 6 bases at J, with 11 bases in the middle. This CDR3 region has 12 residues. CDR1 MNHEY and CDR2 SMNVEV come from the germline V gene (reference sequence). The CDR3 DNA reads as TGTGCCAGCGGAACAGCGGTTCAGCCCCAGCATTTT. Translated: CASGTAVQPQHF.

This clone was seen once. This chain joins TRBV4-1 and TRBJ1-4; D possibly corresponds to TRBD1 (5 bases). Trimming removed 0 bases at V and 8 bases at J, with 16 bases between. Germline values: CDR1 MGHRA, CDR2 YSYEKL. The CDR3 is 16 residues long. CDR3 DNA sequence: TGCGCCAGCAGCCAAGAGGGGCGGTTCGGGAGCGAAAAACTGTTTTTT. This encodes CASSQEGRFGSEKLFF.

V and J are TRBV6-5 and TRBJ1-5; tentatively, D is TRBD1 (5 bases). Deletions cut 5 bases from V and 5 bases from J, with 13 bases between. This CDR3 contains 14 residues. Germline V gives CDR1 MNHEY, CDR2 SVGAGI. This chain's CDR3 is CASSKIQGYQPQHF. CDR3 DNA sequence: TGTGCCAGCAGTAAGATTCAGGGATATCAGCCCCAGCATTTT.

This clone was counted between two and nine times. The chain combines TRBV11-2 with TRBJ1-2; a weak D match, TRBD1 (6 bases). The CDR3 loop spans 15 amino acids. V dropped 2 bases and J dropped 3 bases, with 13 bases sitting between them. CDR1 is SGHAT, CDR2 FQNNGV, per germline. CDR3 sequence reads: CASSLPGGAYYGYTF. CDR3 nucleotide sequence: TGTGCCAGCAGCTTACCCGGGGGGGCATACTATGGCTACACCTTC.

J is TRBJ2-1 and V is TRBV6-6; tentative D call: TRBD1 (6 bases). CDR3 size: 13 residues. Looked up from germline, CDR1 is MNHNY and CDR2 is SVGAGI (reference sequence). Trimming stripped 7 bases from V and 3 bases from J, with 10 bases between. CDR3 nucleotide sequence: TGTGCCAGCAACCGGGACAACTACAATGAGCAGTTCTTC. It translates to CASNRDNYNEQFF.

The chain joins TRBV15 to TRBJ2-1; 11 bases fit TRBD2. This CDR3 is built from 15 residues. Trimming took 3 bases from V and 6 from J; bases not matched to a gene: 4. The V gene's germline CDR1 is LNHNV and CDR2 YYDKDF (reference sequence). The CDR3 coding sequence is TGTGCCACCAGCAGTACTAGCGGGAGTATCAATGAGCAGTTCTTC. It translates to CATSSTSGSINEQFF.

The V call is TRBV27, the J call TRBJ1-5, with D possibly matching TRBD1 (6 bases). The CDR3 covers 13 residues. CDR1 and CDR2 (germline): MNHEY, SMNVEV (reference sequence). Trimming took off 2 bases at V and 5 bases at J, with 7 bases between the two ends. The chain's CDR3 is CASSLQGYQPQHF. The CDR3 region has the DNA TGTGCCAGCAGTTTACAGGGGTATCAGCCCCAGCATTTT.